One sample yielded the 29 T cell receptor beta chains listed below, sequenced in a study of cytomegalovirus exposure and HLA in healthy donors (dated by TCRdb to between 2016 and 2019). The library came from the immunoSEQ multiplex PCR assay. The multiplex PCR relied on a mix of 60 forward primers for TCR Vbeta segments and 13 reverse primers for TCR Jbeta segments. The table comes from immuneACCESS by way of TCRdb, which keeps in-frame sequences with V and J called. Part of the clones is missing from these tables; in studies checked, under half for an unresolved V gene and the rest for unknown reasons. The sample table shows 150,000 to 250,000 clones, and roughly four fifths are seen once. The ten largest clones capture approximately 2% of the sample. The specimen was PBMCs. The receptors stem from a man under 40 in good health and CMV-seronegative.

The V gene is TRBV2, the J gene TRBJ1-1; 9 bases match TRBD1. CDR1 is SNHLY and CDR2 is FYNNEI in the germline V gene. V trimming: 7 bases; J trimming: 3 bases; junction bases outside the gene matches: 12. The CDR3 is made up of 16 amino acids. This CDR3 is CASTPGQGLGDTEAFF. The DNA of the CDR3 is TGTGCCAGCACTCCGGGACAGGGTCTTGGGGACACTGAAGCTTTCTTT.

This clone was seen more than once but under ten times. J is TRBJ2-4 and V is TRBV10-1, with D tentatively TRBD2 (6 bases). This CDR3 is 13 amino acids long. V was cut by 0 bases and J by 11 bases, with 11 bases left in between. The germline V gene has CDR1 WNHNN and CDR2 SYGVQD (reference sequence). The CDR3, as DNA: TGCGCCAGCAGTGAGTCTAAACTAGCTGTTCAGTACTTC. Its protein product is CASSESKLAVQYF.

The J gene is TRBJ2-1, the V gene TRBV29-1; 7 nucleotides match TRBD1. Germline CDR1 SQVTM, CDR2 ANQGSEA. This CDR3 is 17 amino acids long. Trimming removed 6 bases from V and 5 bases from J; junction bases left unmatched: 19. In DNA form, the CDR3 reads TGCAGCGTACGAACTTTCCGACAGGGCTCGCGGGACAATGAGCAGTTCTTC. It specifies CSVRTFRQGSRDNEQFF.

The chain uses TRBV30 and TRBJ1-4; TRBD1 might be the D (6 bases). The CDR3 has 15 residues. Germline CDR1 GTSNPN, CDR2 SVGIG (reference sequence). Trimming stripped 5 bases from V and 8 bases from J, with 21 bases between. CDR3 in DNA: TGTGCCTGGGGTCGGCGACAGGCGACAAAAGAAAAACTGTTTTTT. It specifies CAWGRRQATKEKLFF.

The chain combines TRBV2 with TRBJ2-2; 7 bases align to TRBD2. The CDR3 totals 13 residues. Germline CDR1 is SNHLY and CDR2 is FYNNEI. V trimming: 6 bases; J trimming: 6 bases; junction bases outside the gene matches: 4. In DNA, the CDR3 is TGTGCCAGCAGAGCAGGGAGGGCCGGGGAGCTGTTTTTT. It encodes CASRAGRAGELFF.

This chain uses TRBV5-4 with TRBJ1-1; D is possibly TRBD1 (5 bases). With 1 base removed from V and 5 bases from J, the gap between germline ends came to 15 bases. The CDR3 spans 15 residues. The V gene's germline CDR1 is SGHNT and CDR2 YYREEE (reference sequence). The CDR3 sequence is CASSLSAGGGTEAFF. CDR3 bases: TGTGCCAGCAGCTTGAGTGCGGGGGGTGGGACTGAAGCTTTCTTT.

The chain joins TRBV6-5 to TRBJ1-1; the match to TRBD1 covers 7 bases. Germline V gene data show CDR1 as MNHEY and CDR2 as SVGAGI. The V segment lost 4 bases and the J segment 1 base; nucleotides outside the gene matches: 9. This CDR3 contains 16 residues. The CDR3 spells CASSSRDSAANTEAFF. The DNA for the CDR3 is TGTGCCAGCAGTTCTAGGGACAGCGCGGCGAACACTGAAGCTTTCTTT.

The V and J genes are TRBV6-5 and TRBJ2-7; D possibly corresponds to TRBD1 (5 bases). Germline V gene data show CDR1 as MNHEY and CDR2 as SVGAGI. This CDR3 is built from 14 residues. V lost 6 bases, J lost 0 bases, and 12 bases lay in between. CDR3 loop: CASSPGRSSYEQYF. The CDR3 DNA sequence: TGTGCCAGCAGCCCAGGGCGGAGCTCCTACGAGCAGTACTTC.

This clone showed up just a few times. The chain employs TRBV10-1 and TRBJ2-5; D possibly corresponds to TRBD1 (6 bases). This CDR3 has 13 residues. CDR1 and CDR2 from the germline V gene are WNHNN and SYGVQD (reference sequence). Between the trimmed V and J ends, which lost 4 bases and 1 base, there was a span of 7 bases. The CDR3, as DNA: TGCGCCAGCAGTGGGACAGCCCAAGAGACCCAGTACTTC. It codes for CASSGTAQETQYF.

This chain uses TRBV11-3 with TRBJ2-3; TRBD2 matches 7 bases. This CDR3 spans 17 amino acids. Per the germline V gene, CDR1 is SGHNT and CDR2 is YENEEA. V lost 0 bases and J lost 4; bases outside the gene matches: 10. The CDR3 DNA is TGTGCCAGCAGCTTAGATCTAATCGGGGGGAAGGCAGATACGCAGTATTTT. Residues: CASSLDLIGGKADTQYF.

The chain has TRBV6-1 and TRBJ2-6, with D tentatively TRBD2 (6 bases). The CDR3 totals 17 residues. CDR1 MNHNS and CDR2 SASEGT come from the germline V gene. V lost 3 bases and J lost 0, with 12 bases in between. Written as DNA, the CDR3 is TGTGCCAGCAGTGATTTGCGGGGTAGCTCTGGGGCCAACGTCCTGACTTTC. It codes for CASSDLRGSSGANVLTF.

The CDR3 here is CASSPAYRDYEQYF. The CDR3 bases are TGTGCCAGCTCACCCGCATACAGGGACTACGAGCAGTACTTC. The chain combines TRBV18 with TRBJ2-7, with D tentatively TRBD1 (6 bases). With 3 bases removed from V and 3 bases from J, the gap between germline ends came to 12 bases. The CDR3 covers 14 residues. CDR1 and CDR2 from the germline V gene are KGHSH and LQKENI.

The chain's CDR3 is CVHNGGLGYTF. In DNA form, the CDR3 reads TGTGTCCATAATGGGGGCCTTGGCTACACCTTC. V and J are TRBV30 and TRBJ1-2, with D perhaps matching TRBD1 (6 bases). Germline V gene data show CDR1 as GTSNPN and CDR2 as SVGIG (reference sequence). This CDR3 is 11 amino acids long.

This chain joins TRBV27 and TRBJ2-3; possible D gene TRBD1, 5 bases. The CDR3 length is 18 residues. Trimming removed 3 bases from V and 0 bases from J, with 19 bases in between. Germline CDR1 is MNHEY and CDR2 is SMNVEV (reference sequence). The DNA of the CDR3 is TGTGCCAGCAGTTTGTCTAGTACAGGTTTAACCAGCACAGATACGCAGTATTTT. Its translation is CASSLSSTGLTSTDTQYF.

This chain links TRBV4-1 with TRBJ2-3; 8 nucleotides agree with TRBD1. The CDR3 consists of 15 residues. After removal of 1 base from V and 2 bases from J, the junction contained 2 bases not matched to a gene. The germline CDR1 and CDR2 sequences are MGHRA and YSYEKL. The CDR3 DNA reads TGCGCCAGCAGCCAAGGGACAGGGATCACAGATACGCAGTATTTT. Its protein is CASSQGTGITDTQYF.

CDR3 protein: CASTPLRQGRNYGYTF. Here the CDR3 DNA reads TGTGCCAGCACCCCACTAAGACAGGGGCGGAACTATGGCTACACCTTC. The chain employs TRBV27 and TRBJ1-2; 8 bases agree with TRBD1. CDR3 size: 16 residues. CDR1 MNHEY and CDR2 SMNVEV come from the germline V gene (reference sequence). Trimming cost V 7 bases and J 2 bases; bases outside gene matches: 12.

This rearrangement joins TRBV5-5 to TRBJ2-7, with 10 bases fitting TRBD1. Trimming took 4 bases from V and 5 from J; bases not matched to a gene: 9. The germline V gene has CDR1 SGHKS and CDR2 YYEKEE (reference sequence). This CDR3 region has 15 residues. CDR3 protein: CASSATRTGGDEQYF. DNA of the CDR3: TGTGCCAGCAGCGCGACACGGACAGGGGGGGACGAGCAGTACTTC.

The chain is built from TRBV27 and TRBJ2-7, with 7 positions matching TRBD1. Trimming removed 4 bases from V and 1 base from J; junction bases left unmatched: 7. Germline values: CDR1 MNHEY, CDR2 SMNVEV (reference sequence). The CDR3 is made up of 15 amino acids. CDR3 in DNA: TGTGCCAGCAGTTATCGGACAGGTGATTCCTACGAGCAGTACTTC. It is translated as CASSYRTGDSYEQYF.

The chain employs TRBV2 and TRBJ2-3, with 8 bases matching TRBD1. Germline V gene data show CDR1 as SNHLY and CDR2 as FYNNEI. With 5 bases clipped from V and 3 bases from J, the junction kept 7 bases outside the gene matches. This CDR3 is 15 amino acids long. The CDR3 loop is CASSPDRGKTDTQYF. CDR3 DNA sequence: TGTGCCAGCAGTCCCGACAGGGGTAAGACAGATACGCAGTATTTT.

In its sample, this clone was seen once. The V and J genes are TRBV6-1 and TRBJ2-7, with 8 nucleotides matching TRBD2. Trimming cost V 6 bases and J 6 bases; bases outside gene matches: 10. The CDR3 is made up of 14 amino acids. In germline, CDR1 is MNHNS, CDR2 SASEGT. CDR3 sequence reads: CASSPTSGPSEQYF. Here the CDR3 DNA reads TGTGCCAGCAGCCCTACTAGCGGCCCCTCCGAGCAGTACTTC.

The gene calls are TRBV10-2 and TRBJ1-1, with 12 bases fitting TRBD1. Trimming removed 2 bases from V and 4 bases from J; junction bases left unmatched: 5. The CDR3 extends over 16 amino acids. CDR1 is WSHSY and CDR2 is SAAADI in the germline V gene. CDR3 sequence reads: CASSETRDRGLTEAFF. CDR3 in DNA: TGCGCCAGCAGTGAGACCCGGGACAGGGGGCTCACTGAAGCTTTCTTT.

This clone was seen a handful of times. V is TRBV28 and J is TRBJ2-7, with 12 bases lining up with TRBD2. Germline V gene data show CDR1 as MDHEN and CDR2 as SYDVKM. V gave up 6 bases and J gave up 7 bases; unmatched junction bases: 7. The CDR3 is 14 residues long. The CDR3 nucleotides read TGTGCCAGCAGGACTAGCGGGAGAGTCGGAGAGCAGTACTTC. It is translated as CASRTSGRVGEQYF.

This clone appeared a few times. The same CDR3 also results from other DNA sequences found in this sample. The chain employs TRBV27 and TRBJ2-2, with TRBD2 identical over 7 bases. The ends lost 2 bases at V and 5 bases at J; junction bases unmatched: 5. This CDR3 spans 15 amino acids. Germline CDR1 and CDR2: MNHEY and SMNVEV (reference sequence). Here the CDR3 DNA reads TGTGCCAGCAGTTTACAGCGGGGAGGGACCGGGGAGCTGTTTTTT. Amino acid sequence: CASSLQRGGTGELFF.

The gene calls are TRBV2 and TRBJ1-5; perhaps TRBD1 as D (5 bases). The CDR3 runs to 14 residues. Per germline, CDR1 SNHLY and CDR2 FYNNEI. V was pared by 4 bases and J by 5 bases, with 12 bases between. CDR3 protein: CASSALGPDQPQHF. The CDR3 nucleotides are TGTGCCAGCAGTGCTTTGGGGCCTGATCAGCCCCAGCATTTT.

The V gene is TRBV5-1, the J gene TRBJ2-7; 11 bases are shared with TRBD1. CDR3 length equals 15 residues. The V gene's germline CDR1 is SGHRS and CDR2 YFSETQ. V lost 1 base and J lost 3; bases outside the gene matches: 3. CDR3 sequence: CASSLTGTGGYEQYF. Here the CDR3 DNA reads TGCGCCAGCAGCTTGACCGGGACAGGGGGCTACGAGCAGTACTTC.

This clone has more than one count but fewer than ten. The V and J genes are TRBV19 and TRBJ1-1; TRBD1 agrees at 9 bases. The CDR3 has 13 residues. With V trimmed by 8 bases and J by 6 bases, 7 bases remained unmatched. Germline loops: CDR1 LNHDA, CDR2 SQIVND (reference sequence). CDR3: CASQGQGSSEAFF. CDR3 nucleotides: TGTGCCAGTCAGGGACAGGGTAGCTCTGAAGCTTTCTTT.

The rearrangement links TRBV27 to TRBJ2-7; D might be TRBD2 (6 bases). The germline V gene encodes CDR1 MNHEY and CDR2 SMNVEV (reference sequence). Trimming took 1 base from V and 0 from J, leaving 13 bases between them. This CDR3 region has 16 residues. The CDR3 nucleotides read TGTGCCAGCAGTTTATACGTACAGACTAGCTCCTACGAGCAGTACTTC. Amino acid sequence: CASSLYVQTSSYEQYF.

The chain carries TRBV10-3 and TRBJ2-3; 7 nucleotides line up with TRBD1. Unmatched junction bases numbered 8, after V lost 7 bases and J lost 4 bases. The CDR3 length is 14 residues. Germline CDR1 is ENHRY and CDR2 is SYGVKD. CDR3 protein: CAIKGGPGSDTQYF. The CDR3 nucleotides are TGTGCCATCAAAGGGGGCCCAGGTTCAGATACGCAGTATTTT.

This chain uses TRBV20-1 with TRBJ2-1; D is unresolved. The CDR3 extends over 10 amino acids. CDR1 and CDR2 (germline): DFQATT, SNEGSKA (reference sequence). V shed 5 bases and J shed 9 bases, with 8 bases lying between them. DNA of the CDR3: TGCAGTGCTTGGCTTGGTGAGCAGTTCTTC. Its protein product is CSAWLGEQFF.